This T cell receptor (beta chain) was sequenced during a study of technical replicates of blood from several donors. Germline V gene data show CDR1 as SGHNT and CDR2 as YYREEE (reference sequence). Trimming removed 2 bases from V and 2 bases from J; junction bases left unmatched: 5. The CDR3 is made up of 16 amino acids. The assay was immunoSEQ multiplex PCR, and TCRdb's table has in-frame clones only and misses some. The repertoire holds 95,000 to 100,000 clones, with 96% as singletons. What was sequenced was T cells isolated from PBMCs. The receptor was derived from a human donor in good health. The chain combines TRBV5-4 with TRBJ2-5; 11 positions match TRBD2. CDR3: CASSFPLAGEQETQYF. The CDR3 nucleotides read TGTGCCAGCAGCTTCCCACTAGCGGGGGAACAAGAGACCCAGTACTTC.